The present T cell receptor beta chain was sequenced within a study of cytomegalovirus exposure and HLA in healthy donors. The study's findings and limits: A later analysis reportedly identified an Asian-associated ancestry cluster as carrying fewer N-insertions than the roughly 670-donor mean. TCR beta sequences reportedly predicted the HLA-A and HLA-B alleles of most subjects accurately. At a 0.05 false discovery rate, a later analysis found 18,000 or so TCR beta sequences to be associated with HLA alleles. Despite most TCR sequences being rare, some public TCRs occurred in many donors.

Comments on this clone: The antigen is not known.

The length of the CDR3 is 13 residues. V was trimmed by 4 bases and J by 1 base, leaving 7 bases between them. CDR1 is WSHSY, CDR2 SAAADI, per germline. With 60 Vbeta and 13 Jbeta primers, the PCR was carried out. The assay was immunoSEQ multiplex PCR, and TCRdb's table has in-frame clones only and misses some. The table shows around 75,000 clones, with roughly 76% occurring only once. The chain is built from TRBV10-2 and TRBJ1-1; D remains unclear. The sample taken for sequencing was PBMCs. This receptor was obtained from a man aged 18-30 years in good health and CMV-seronegative. DNA of the CDR3: TGCGCCAGCAGTGTTGATAGGAACACTGAAGCTTTCTTT. Translation: CASSVDRNTEAFF.